This T cell receptor (beta chain) stems from a study of blood T cell repertoires in COVID-19. In the study overall: T cells, B-cell-depleted T cells, or PBMCs supplied cDNA or gDNA.

Clones were sequenced by immunoSEQ multiplex PCR, and TCRdb holds only the in-frame ones, with some missing. This sample has around 150,000 clones, with about four fifths found just once. Germline CDR1 is LNHDA and CDR2 is SQIVND (reference sequence). This CDR3 is built from 14 residues. V shed 3 bases, J shed 7 bases, and the junction held 4 bases outside the gene matches. Sequenced input: peripheral blood. This clonotype originated in a man in his thirties or forties with COVID-19, enrolled during active disease. The gene calls are TRBV19 and TRBJ2-1; TRBD1 matches 9 bases. Written as DNA, the CDR3 is TGTGCCAGTAGTATCCGGGGGACAGGGAATGAGCAGTTCTTC. It translates to CASSIRGTGNEQFF. Supplemented by reference TRBV19 and TRBJ2-1, the full variable domain reads DGGITQSPKYLFRKEGQNVTLSCEQNLNHDAMYWYRQDPGQGLRLIYYSQIVNDFQKGDIAEGYSVSREKKESFPLTVTSAQKNPTAFYLCASSIRGTGNEQFFGPGTRLTVL.